This record looks at one T cell receptor (beta chain) sequence and its context. These data come from a study of blood T cell repertoires in COVID-19. For the study at large: Sites across the United States, Italy and Spain contributed samples from acute and convalescent COVID-19. PBMCs, B-cell-depleted T cells, or T cells were the source of the cDNA or gDNA that made up the material.

Original processing methods: Reference gene primer amplification in the assay estimated nucleated cell counts. Repertoires were generated with immunoSEQ multiplex PCR, while TCRdb's copy carries only in-frame clones and drops some. The D gene and trimming were derived from the DNA, and the V and J assignments and clone size from that table. Of roughly 200,000 clones in the sample, about 86% are singletons; the top ten hold 10% to 13%. Seattle's enrolled individuals joined amid active infection and were then monitored longitudinally. Trimming stripped 4 bases from V and 1 base from J, with 7 bases between. This CDR3 has 13 residues. Per germline, CDR1 ENHRY and CDR2 SYGVKD.

Sequences were obtained from peripheral blood. This clonotype originated in a woman between 50 and 59 years old with COVID-19, enrolled during active disease. The chain uses TRBV10-3 and TRBJ1-1; maybe TRBD1 (5 bases). The CDR3 region is CAISGQPNTEAFF. The CDR3 bases are TGTGCCATCAGTGGACAGCCGAACACTGAAGCTTTCTTT.